This T cell receptor (beta chain) is from a study of T cell responses to AZD1222 COVID-19 vaccine. Study-wide results and caveats: Baseline seropositives among AZD1222 recipients totaled only six or seven.

The CDR3 consists of 13 residues. Losses at the gene ends were 6 bases for V and 6 bases for J; bases not matched to a gene: 6. Germline CDR1 LNHDA, CDR2 SQIVND (reference sequence). Assay used: immunoSEQ multiplex PCR; TCRdb lists only in-frame clones, some missing. Here the sample spans around 160,000 clones, roughly 89% being singletons. Concerning this clone itself: Antigen specificity is unknown.

The clonotype comes from an adult in good health. Sequenced material: peripheral blood, taken on day 0 of AZD1222 vaccination. The chain couples TRBV19 to TRBJ1-2; 8 nucleotides line up with TRBD1. DNA for the CDR3: TGTGCCAGTAGCCCTCCGGGACAGGATGGCTACACCTTC. Amino acids: CASSPPGQDGYTF.